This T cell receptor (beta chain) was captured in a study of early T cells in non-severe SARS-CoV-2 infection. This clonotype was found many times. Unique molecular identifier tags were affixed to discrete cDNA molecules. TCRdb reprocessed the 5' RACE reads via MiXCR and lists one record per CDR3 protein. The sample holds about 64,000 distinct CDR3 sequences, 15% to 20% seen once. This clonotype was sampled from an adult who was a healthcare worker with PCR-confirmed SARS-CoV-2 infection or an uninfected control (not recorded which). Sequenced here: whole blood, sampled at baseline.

Here the CDR3 DNA reads TGTGCCAGCAGGGGCGGGACTGAAGCTTTCTTT. This sequence encodes CASRGGTEAFF. This chain uses TRBV3-1 with TRBJ1-1; D is ambiguous. This CDR3 has 11 amino acids. Trimming took off 6 bases at V and 5 bases at J, with 7 bases between the two ends. Per germline, CDR1 LGHDT and CDR2 YNNKEL (reference sequence). The entire variable domain, with the rest obtained from reference TRBV3-1 and TRBJ1-1, is as follows: DTAVSQTPKYLVTQMGNDKSIKCEQNLGHDTMYWYKQDSKKFLKIMFSYNNKELIINETVPNRFSPKSPDKAHLNLHINSLELGDSAVYFCASRGGTEAFFGQGTRLTVV.